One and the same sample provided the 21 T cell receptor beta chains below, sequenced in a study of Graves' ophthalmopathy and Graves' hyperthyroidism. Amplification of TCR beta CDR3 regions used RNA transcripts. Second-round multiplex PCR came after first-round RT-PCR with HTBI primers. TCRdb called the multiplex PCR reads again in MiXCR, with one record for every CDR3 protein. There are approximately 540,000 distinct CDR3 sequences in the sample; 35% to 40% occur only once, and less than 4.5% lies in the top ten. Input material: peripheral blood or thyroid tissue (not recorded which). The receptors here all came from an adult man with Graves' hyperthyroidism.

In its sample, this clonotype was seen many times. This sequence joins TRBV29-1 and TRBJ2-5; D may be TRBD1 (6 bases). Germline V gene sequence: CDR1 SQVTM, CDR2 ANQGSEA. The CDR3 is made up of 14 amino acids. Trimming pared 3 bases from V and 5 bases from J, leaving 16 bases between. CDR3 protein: CSVDWDIYGETQYF. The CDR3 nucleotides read TGCAGCGTTGATTGGGACATCTATGGGGAGACCCAGTACTTC.

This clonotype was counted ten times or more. The CDR3 DNA reads as TGTGCCAGCAGCCCCGAAAACCACAGGGGCTATCACGAGCAGTACTTC. Residues: CASSPENHRGYHEQYF. This sequence joins TRBV2 and TRBJ2-7; TRBD1 matches 7 bases. The CDR3 extends over 16 amino acids. The junction had 16 bases not matched to a gene; V was cut back by 6 bases and J by 5 bases. CDR1 is SNHLY and CDR2 is FYNNEI in the germline V gene.

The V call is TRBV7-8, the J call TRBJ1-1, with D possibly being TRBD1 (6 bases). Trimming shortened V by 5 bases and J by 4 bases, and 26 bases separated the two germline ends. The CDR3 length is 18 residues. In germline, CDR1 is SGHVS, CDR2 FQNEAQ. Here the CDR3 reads CASSQTSGGRGRSTEAFF. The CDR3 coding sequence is TGTGCCAGCAGCCAAACCTCGGGGGGGCGGGGGCGGAGCACTGAAGCTTTCTTT.

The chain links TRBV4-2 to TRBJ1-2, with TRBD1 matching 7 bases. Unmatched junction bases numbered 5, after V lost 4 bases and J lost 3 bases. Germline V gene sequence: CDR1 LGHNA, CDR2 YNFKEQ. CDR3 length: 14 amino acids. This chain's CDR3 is CASSRVQGDYGYTF. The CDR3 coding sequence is TGTGCCAGCAGCCGAGTGCAGGGGGACTATGGCTACACCTTC.

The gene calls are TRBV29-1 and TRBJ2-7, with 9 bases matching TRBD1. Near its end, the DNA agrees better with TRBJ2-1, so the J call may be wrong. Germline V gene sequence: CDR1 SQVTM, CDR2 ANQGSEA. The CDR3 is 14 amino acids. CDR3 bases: TGCAGCGTTGAGGTACAGGGGGCTGGGAATGAGCAGTTCTTC. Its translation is CSVEVQGAGNEQFF.

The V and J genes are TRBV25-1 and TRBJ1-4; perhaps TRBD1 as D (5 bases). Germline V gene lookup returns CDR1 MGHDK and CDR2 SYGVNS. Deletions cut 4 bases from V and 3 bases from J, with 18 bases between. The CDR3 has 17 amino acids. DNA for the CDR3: TGTGCCAGCAGTGCTAGTTCCACCAGGGAGGCTAATGAAAAACTGTTTTTT. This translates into CASSASSTREANEKLFF.

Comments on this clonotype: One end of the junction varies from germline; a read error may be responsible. As DNA, the CDR3 is TGCAGTGCTAGCCCTCATAAGGGCTACCAGGTCTTC. It specifies CSASPHKGYQVF. This chain joins TRBV20-1 and TRBJ2-1; D is ambiguous. This CDR3 comprises 12 residues. CDR1 and CDR2 from the germline V gene are DFQATT and SNEGSKA (reference sequence).

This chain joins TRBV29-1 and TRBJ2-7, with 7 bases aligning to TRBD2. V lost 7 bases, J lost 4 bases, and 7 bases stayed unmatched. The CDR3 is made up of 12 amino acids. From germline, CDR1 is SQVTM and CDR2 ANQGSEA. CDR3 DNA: TGCAGCGCTATAGCGGGTTGGTACGAGCAGTACTTC. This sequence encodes CSAIAGWYEQYF.

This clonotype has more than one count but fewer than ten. CDR3 sequence: CASSLAGLAAEQYF. CDR3 nucleotides: TGTGCCAGCAGCTTAGCGGGCCTAGCAGCCGAGCAGTACTTC. V and J are TRBV7-6 and TRBJ2-7; D possibly corresponds to TRBD2 (5 bases). This CDR3 spans 14 amino acids. Germline-derived CDR1 and CDR2 are SGHVS and FNYEAQ. V was shortened by 0 bases and J by 6 bases, with 12 bases between the two germline ends.

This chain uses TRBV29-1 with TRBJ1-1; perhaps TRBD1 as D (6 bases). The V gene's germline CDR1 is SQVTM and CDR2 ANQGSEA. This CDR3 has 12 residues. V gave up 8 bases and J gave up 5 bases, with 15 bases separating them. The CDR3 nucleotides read TGCAGCATTTCCACCAGGGGTACTGAAGCTTTCTTT. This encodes CSISTRGTEAFF.

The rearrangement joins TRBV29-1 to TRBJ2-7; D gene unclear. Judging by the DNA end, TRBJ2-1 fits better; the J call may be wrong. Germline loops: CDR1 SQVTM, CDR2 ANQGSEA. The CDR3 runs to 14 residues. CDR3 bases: TGCAGCGTTGATAGAGTCGGTTCCTACAATGAGCAGTTCTTC. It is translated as CSVDRVGSYNEQFF.

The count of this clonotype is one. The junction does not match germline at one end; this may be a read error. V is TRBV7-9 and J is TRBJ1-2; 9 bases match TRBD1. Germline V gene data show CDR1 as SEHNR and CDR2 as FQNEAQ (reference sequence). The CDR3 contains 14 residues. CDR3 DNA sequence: TGCGCCAGCAGCTATCGGACAGGGGCCTATGGCTACACCTTC. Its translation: CASSYRTGAYGYTF. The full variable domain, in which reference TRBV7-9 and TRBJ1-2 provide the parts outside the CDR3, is DTGVSQNPRHKITKRGQNVTFRCDPISEHNRLYWYRQTLGQGPEFLTYFQNEAQLEKSRLLSDRFSAERPKGSFSTLEIQRTEQGDSAMYLCASSYRTGAYGYTFGSGTRLTVV.

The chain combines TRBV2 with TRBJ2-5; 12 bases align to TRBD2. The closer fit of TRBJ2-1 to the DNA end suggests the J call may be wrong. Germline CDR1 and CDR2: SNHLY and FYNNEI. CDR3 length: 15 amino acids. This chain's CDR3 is CASSTLAGGDNEQFF. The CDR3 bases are TGTGCCAGCAGTACCCTAGCGGGAGGGGACAATGAGCAGTTCTTC.

The CDR3 is CASRSDLGLDVSGANVLTF. In DNA, the CDR3 is TGCGCCAGCAGATCAGATTTAGGCCTGGATGTCTCTGGGGCCAACGTCCTGACTTTC. The chain joins TRBV10-2 to TRBJ2-6; D unresolved. The CDR3 sequence is 19 residues long. V was trimmed by 6 bases and J by 0 bases, leaving 21 bases between them. Looked up from germline, CDR1 is WSHSY and CDR2 is SAAADI.

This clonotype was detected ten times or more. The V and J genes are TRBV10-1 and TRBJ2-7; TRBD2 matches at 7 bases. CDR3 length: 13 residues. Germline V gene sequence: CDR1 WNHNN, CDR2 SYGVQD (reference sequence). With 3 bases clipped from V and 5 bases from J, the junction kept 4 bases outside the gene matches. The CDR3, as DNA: TGCGCCAGCAGTGAAGCGGGAAGGGACGAGCAGTACTTC. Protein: CASSEAGRDEQYF.

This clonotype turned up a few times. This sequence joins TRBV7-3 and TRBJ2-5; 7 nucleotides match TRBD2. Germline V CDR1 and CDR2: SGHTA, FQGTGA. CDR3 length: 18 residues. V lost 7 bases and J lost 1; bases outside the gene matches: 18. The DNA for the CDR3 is TGTGCCAGCACCCCTACCGCCCCGGGGGGAGGTGTCCAAGAGACCCAGTACTTC. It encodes CASTPTAPGGGVQETQYF.

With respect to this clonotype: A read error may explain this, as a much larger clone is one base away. CDR3 sequence (DNA): TGTGCCAGTAGGGCCGGACAGGGATGGACTGAAGCTTTCTTT. Its translation is CASRAGQGWTEAFF. V is TRBV19 and J is TRBJ1-1; 8 bases align to TRBD1. J gave up 5 bases and V 6 bases, and 8 bases lay outside the gene matches. CDR3 length equals 14 residues. Germline V lookup: CDR1 LNHDA, CDR2 SQIVND (reference sequence).

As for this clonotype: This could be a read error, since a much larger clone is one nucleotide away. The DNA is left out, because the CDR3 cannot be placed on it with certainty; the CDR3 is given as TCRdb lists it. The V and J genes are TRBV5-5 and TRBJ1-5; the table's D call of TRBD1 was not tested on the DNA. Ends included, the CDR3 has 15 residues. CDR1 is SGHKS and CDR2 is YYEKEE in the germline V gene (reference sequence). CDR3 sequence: CASSVGTGINQPRHF.

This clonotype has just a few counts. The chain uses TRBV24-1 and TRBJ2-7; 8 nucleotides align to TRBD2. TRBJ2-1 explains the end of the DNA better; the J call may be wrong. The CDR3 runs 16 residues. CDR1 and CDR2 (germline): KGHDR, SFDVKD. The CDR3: CATSDRGPGGDNEQFF. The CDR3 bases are TGTGCCACCAGTGATCGCGGCCCGGGAGGGGACAATGAGCAGTTCTTC.

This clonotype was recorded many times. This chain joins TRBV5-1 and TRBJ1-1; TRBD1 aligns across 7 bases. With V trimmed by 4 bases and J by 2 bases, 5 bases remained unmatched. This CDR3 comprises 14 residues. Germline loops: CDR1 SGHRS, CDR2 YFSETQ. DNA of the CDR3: TGCGCCAGCAGCAAGGGACAGTTAAACACTGAAGCTTTCTTT. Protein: CASSKGQLNTEAFF.

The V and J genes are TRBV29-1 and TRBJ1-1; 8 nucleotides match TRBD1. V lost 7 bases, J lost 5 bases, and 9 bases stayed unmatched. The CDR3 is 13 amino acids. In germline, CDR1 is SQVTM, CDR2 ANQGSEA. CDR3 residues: CSAATGDGTEAFF. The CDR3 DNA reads TGCAGCGCTGCGACAGGGGATGGTACTGAAGCTTTCTTT.